One sample yielded the 20 T cell receptor beta chains listed below, sequenced in a study of graft-versus-host responses after intestinal transplantation. These receptors lack a known antigen. Profiling relied on immunoSEQ multiplex PCR, and the TCRdb table lists in-frame clones only, not all of them. The sample lists tens of thousands of clones, roughly 90% seen once, with roughly 0.31% in the top ten. The source material was unstimulated CD4+ T cells sorted from spleen or lymph node cells, sampled before intestinal transplant. Every receptor here comes from a human donor who received an intestinal transplant.

The chain joins TRBV6-1 to TRBJ2-5; 9 bases match TRBD2. The germline V gene encodes CDR1 MNHNS and CDR2 SASEGT. The ends lost 6 bases at V and 1 base at J; junction bases unmatched: 6. CDR3 length: 15 amino acids. CDR3 amino acids: CASSEREVGQETQYF. The DNA for the CDR3 is TGTGCCAGCAGCGAGCGGGAGGTGGGCCAAGAGACCCAGTACTTC.

The chain joins TRBV6-5 to TRBJ1-5; a weak D match, TRBD1 (6 bases). V gave up 7 bases and J gave up 9 bases, with 19 bases separating them. In germline, CDR1 is MNHEY, CDR2 SVGAGI. CDR3 length: 14 residues. Here the CDR3 DNA reads TGTGCCAGCAACCGACAGGAAATGATGGCGCCCCAGCATTTT. Amino acids: CASNRQEMMAPQHF.

The V gene is TRBV7-9, the J gene TRBJ2-7; TRBD1 matches 8 bases. Near its end, the DNA agrees better with TRBJ2-5, so the J call may be wrong. The V gene's germline CDR1 is SEHNR and CDR2 FQNEAQ (reference sequence). The CDR3 runs to 15 residues. CDR3 nucleotide sequence: TGTGCCAGCAGCCGGCTGACAGGGGCGAGGGGGACCCAGTACTTC. Protein sequence: CASSRLTGARGTQYF.

This chain connects TRBV5-5 to TRBJ2-7; D not resolved. With 0 bases removed from V and 9 bases from J, the gap between germline ends came to 13 bases. Per the germline V gene, CDR1 is SGHKS and CDR2 is YYEKEE (reference sequence). The CDR3 loop spans 13 amino acids. The CDR3 spells CASSLVPPGPQYF. Written as DNA, the CDR3 is TGTGCCAGCAGCTTGGTTCCGCCCGGGCCGCAGTACTTC.

The chain recombines TRBV13 with TRBJ1-1; D call uncertain. Germline CDR1 PRHDT, CDR2 FYEKMQ (reference sequence). The V gene lost 0 bases and the J gene lost 0 bases, with 5 bases spanning the gap. This CDR3 comprises 14 residues. In DNA, the CDR3 is TGTGCCAGCAGCTTAGGACAGATGAACACTGAAGCTTTCTTT. Translation: CASSLGQMNTEAFF.

J is TRBJ2-1 and V is TRBV18; D is perhaps TRBD2 (5 bases). This CDR3 comprises 14 residues. Germline CDR1 KGHSH, CDR2 LQKENI. V was shortened by 3 bases and J by 9 bases, with 15 bases between the two germline ends. CDR3 DNA sequence: TGTGCCAGCTCACCCTGGAGGCAGGTCGGTGAGCAGTTCTTC. Its translation is CASSPWRQVGEQFF.

The chain joins TRBV10-3 to TRBJ2-7; D perhaps matches TRBD2 (5 bases). The CDR3 length is 14 residues. Germline lookup yields CDR1 ENHRY and CDR2 SYGVKD. Trimming took 2 bases from V and 4 from J, leaving 12 bases between them. This CDR3 is CAISEASPGYEQYF. DNA of the CDR3: TGTGCCATCAGTGAGGCTAGCCCAGGATACGAGCAGTACTTC.

The chain has TRBV5-1 and TRBJ2-1; 7 nucleotides match TRBD2. Germline CDR1 SGHRS, CDR2 YFSETQ. The CDR3 loop spans 16 amino acids. The junction had 4 bases not matched to a gene; V was cut back by 1 base and J by 0 bases. In DNA, the CDR3 is TGCGCCAGCAGCTTGTCGAGCGGGATCTCCTACAATGAGCAGTTCTTC. Translated, it gives CASSLSSGISYNEQFF.

V usage is TRBV23-1 and J usage is TRBJ1-1; the D is unclear. TRBV23-1 falls under the ORF class, with uncertain function. The CDR3 spans 15 residues. Trimming took off 1 base at V and 8 bases at J, with 17 bases between the two ends. CDR3: CASSQLFRLVLEAFF. CDR3 sequence (DNA): TGCGCCAGCAGTCAATTATTCAGGCTTGTCCTAGAAGCTTTCTTT.

The chain recombines TRBV10-2 with TRBJ2-7, with 7 bases lining up with TRBD1. J was trimmed by 0 bases and V by 8 bases; bases with no gene match: 16. CDR1 is WSHSY and CDR2 is SAAADI in the germline V gene. The CDR3 spans 17 residues. The CDR3 sequence: CASAHRGLVLSSYEQYF. Here the CDR3 DNA reads TGCGCCAGCGCTCACAGGGGCTTGGTCCTCAGCTCCTACGAGCAGTACTTC.

This clone is a singleton in its sample. The gene calls are TRBV5-1 and TRBJ2-7; D could derive from TRBD1 or TRBD2 (5 bases each). V was pared by 0 bases and J by 2 bases, with 12 bases between. CDR1 and CDR2 from the germline V gene are SGHRS and YFSETQ. CDR3 length: 15 residues. The CDR3, as DNA: TGCGCCAGCAGCTTGGCCGGGACGGCAGCCTACGAGCAGTACTTC. As protein: CASSLAGTAAYEQYF. Drawing the rest from reference TRBV5-1 and TRBJ2-7, the complete variable domain is KAGVTQTPRYLIKTRGQQVTLSCSPISGHRSVSWYQQTPGQGLQFLFEYFSETQRNKGNFPGRFSGRQFSNSRSEMNVSTLELGDSALYLCASSLAGTAAYEQYFGPGTRLTVT.

The chain has TRBV10-3 and TRBJ2-3; D unclear. V gave up 1 base and J gave up 2 bases, with 4 bases separating them. Germline-derived CDR1 and CDR2 are ENHRY and SYGVKD. The CDR3 has 13 amino acids. The CDR3 reads CAISELATDTQYF. The CDR3 DNA reads as TGTGCCATCAGTGAGTTGGCCACAGATACGCAGTATTTT.

This chain uses TRBV7-8 with TRBJ2-7, with a weak D call TRBD2 (6 bases). Trimming cost V 5 bases and J 3 bases, with 17 bases left between them. CDR1 SGHVS and CDR2 FQNEAQ come from the germline V gene. There are 15 residues in the CDR3. The DNA of the CDR3 is TGTGCCAGCAGCCGCGGACTGTCGCGGGGCTACGAGCAGTACTTC. It specifies CASSRGLSRGYEQYF. The full variable domain, in which reference TRBV7-8 and TRBJ2-7 provide the parts outside the CDR3, is GAGVSQSPRYKVAKRGQDVALRCDPISGHVSLFWYQQALGQGPEFLTYFQNEAQLDKSGLPSDRFFAERPEGSVSTLKIQRTQQEDSAVYLCASSRGLSRGYEQYFGPGTRLTVT.

The chain recombines TRBV2 with TRBJ2-2, with TRBD1 matching 9 bases. The CDR3 runs 13 residues. Germline CDR1 reads SNHLY; CDR2 reads FYNNEI. V dropped 8 bases and J dropped 6; count of bases not matched to a gene: 4. The CDR3 region has the DNA TGTGCCAGCCGGGACAGGGAAGCCGGGGAGCTGTTTTTT. Amino acid sequence: CASRDREAGELFF.

The CDR3 DNA sequence: TGTGCCAGCAGTGACTCTAGGAGGAGGGATCGCACAGATACGCAGTATTTT. Protein product: CASSDSRRRDRTDTQYF. J is TRBJ2-3 and V is TRBV6-4; maybe TRBD2 (6 bases). Trimming took off 0 bases at V and 1 base at J, with 14 bases between the two ends. The CDR3 contains 17 residues. Germline loops: CDR1 MRHNA, CDR2 SNTAGT.

This chain connects TRBV6-5 to TRBJ1-1; D is unclear. Germline V gives CDR1 MNHEY, CDR2 SVGAGI. Trimming removed 2 bases from V and 1 base from J, with 8 bases in between. CDR3 length: 14 amino acids. CDR3 bases: TGTGCCAGCAGTTACCGTGGGCCGAACACTGAAGCTTTCTTT. Translated: CASSYRGPNTEAFF.

The chain recombines TRBV5-6 with TRBJ2-1; 7 bases match TRBD1. V was pared by 4 bases and J by 3 bases, with 4 bases of the junction left unmatched. CDR1 is SGHDT and CDR2 is YYEEEE in the germline V gene. This CDR3 is 14 amino acids long. In DNA, the CDR3 is TGTGCCAGCAGCCCAGACAGGGTCTACAATGAGCAGTTCTTC. It yields the protein CASSPDRVYNEQFF.

The chain is built from TRBV19 and TRBJ2-3, with 7 nucleotides matching TRBD1. The junction had 3 bases not matched to a gene; V was cut back by 5 bases and J by 1 base. This CDR3 spans 14 amino acids. Germline V lookup: CDR1 LNHDA, CDR2 SQIVND (reference sequence). The DNA for the CDR3 is TGTGCCAGTAGTCTAGGACAGGGCACAGATACGCAGTATTTT. This gives the protein CASSLGQGTDTQYF. The full variable domain, in which reference TRBV19 and TRBJ2-3 provide the parts outside the CDR3, is DGGITQSPKYLFRKEGQNVTLSCEQNLNHDAMYWYRQDPGQGLRLIYYSQIVNDFQKGDIAEGYSVSREKKESFPLTVTSAQKNPTAFYLCASSLGQGTDTQYFGPGTRLTVL.

The chain combines TRBV6-6 with TRBJ2-7, with 8 bases identical to TRBD2. This CDR3 is 13 amino acids long. Germline trimming cut 7 bases from V and 7 bases from J; bases unmatched to any gene: 9. The V gene's germline CDR1 is MNHNY and CDR2 SVGAGI (reference sequence). This CDR3 is CASNERGSREQYF. The CDR3 bases are TGTGCCAGCAATGAGCGGGGGTCTAGGGAGCAGTACTTC.

The V and J genes are TRBV27 and TRBJ1-6; unclear D gene. The V and J ends lost 8 bases and 7 bases respectively, with 18 bases between them. The CDR3 covers 15 residues. Germline V gives CDR1 MNHEY, CDR2 SMNVEV (reference sequence). CDR3 sequence (DNA): TGTGCCAGCCATCGATCTAGGTCATTGAATTCACCCCTCCACTTT. Protein: CASHRSRSLNSPLHF.